This TCR beta chain emerged from a study of blood T cell repertoires in COVID-19. Overall study: PBMCs, B-cell-depleted T cells, or T cells provided the cDNA or gDNA that made up the material.

CDR1 is LNHDA and CDR2 is SQIVND in the germline V gene (reference sequence). The CDR3 extends over 16 amino acids. V dropped 1 base and J dropped 0 bases, with 12 bases sitting between them. In the original workflow: Amplifying reference gene primers gave estimates of nucleated cell counts. The method was immunoSEQ multiplex PCR; TCRdb's version includes in-frame clones alone and lacks a portion of them. That table furnishes V, J and clone size, whereas the DNA furnished D and trimming. Of 190,000 or so clones listed, around 80% are singletons. The TCR was taken from a man in his fifties with active or convalescent COVID-19. Sequencing was done on a sample of peripheral blood. This chain joins TRBV19 and TRBJ1-1; perhaps TRBD1 as D (5 bases). The CDR3 sequence: CASSIAQGGMNTEAFF. The CDR3 nucleotides are TGTGCCAGTAGTATAGCGCAGGGCGGGATGAACACTGAAGCTTTCTTT.